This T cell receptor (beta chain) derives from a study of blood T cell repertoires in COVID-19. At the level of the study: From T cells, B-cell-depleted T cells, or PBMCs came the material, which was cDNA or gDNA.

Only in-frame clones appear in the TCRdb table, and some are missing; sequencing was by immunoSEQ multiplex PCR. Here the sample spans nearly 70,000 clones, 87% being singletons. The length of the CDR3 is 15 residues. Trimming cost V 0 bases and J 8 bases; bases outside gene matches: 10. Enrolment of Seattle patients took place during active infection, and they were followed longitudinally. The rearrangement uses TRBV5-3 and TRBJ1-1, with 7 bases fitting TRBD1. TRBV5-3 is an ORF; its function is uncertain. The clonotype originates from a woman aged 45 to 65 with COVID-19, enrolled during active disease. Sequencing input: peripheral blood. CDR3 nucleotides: TGTGCCAGAAGCTTGGTCATGGGCAGACAGGGCGAAGCTTTCTTT. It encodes CARSLVMGRQGEAFF.